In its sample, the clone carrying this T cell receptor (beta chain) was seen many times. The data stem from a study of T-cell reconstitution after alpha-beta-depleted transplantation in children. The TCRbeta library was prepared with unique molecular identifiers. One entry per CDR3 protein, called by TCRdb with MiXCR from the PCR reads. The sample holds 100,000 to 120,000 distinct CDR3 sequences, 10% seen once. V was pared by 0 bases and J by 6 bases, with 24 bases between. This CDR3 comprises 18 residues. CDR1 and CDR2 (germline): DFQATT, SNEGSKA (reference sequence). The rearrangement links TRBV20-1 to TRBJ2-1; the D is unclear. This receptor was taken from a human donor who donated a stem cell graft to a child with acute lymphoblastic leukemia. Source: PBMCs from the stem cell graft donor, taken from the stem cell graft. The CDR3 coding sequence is TGCAGTGCTAGAGATCCGAAGGTTGCTAGTTCCAATCCCAATGAGCAGTTCTTC. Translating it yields CSARDPKVASSNPNEQFF.